This section outlines one TCR beta chain sequence together with its context. Germline lookup yields CDR1 SGHRS and CDR2 YFSETQ. The CDR3 totals 16 residues. Trimming removed 1 base at V and 3 bases at J, with 14 bases between. The data derive from a study of T-cell memory formation after mild COVID-19. For the study at large: TCR clusters largely stayed donor specific.

The TCR alpha and TCR beta cDNA libraries, bearing sample barcodes and UMIs, were generated by 5'RACE using constant-segment primers. TCRdb itself ran the 5' RACE reads through MiXCR, one entry per CDR3 protein. The sample lists 560,000 or so distinct CDR3 sequences, around 15% occurring once. Sequenced sample: PBMCs or a T cell subset sorted from them (not recorded which). V is TRBV5-1 and J is TRBJ2-1; no clear D gene. The clonotype originates from an adult woman who had mild COVID-19 (a few samples of this study predate the infection). Cell type and time point are not known. The chain's CDR3 is CASSLMGFDGYNEQFF. As DNA, the CDR3 is TGCGCCAGCAGCTTGATGGGTTTCGACGGCTACAATGAGCAGTTCTTC.